A selection of T cell receptor beta chains follows, all from one sample in a study of blood T cells in healthy people across ages. TCRdb processed the 5' RACE reads anew with MiXCR; each CDR3 protein has one entry. Of about 1.6 million distinct CDR3 sequences listed, almost 35% are singletons. Material: blood. The receptors stem from a woman under 40 in good health. Both conserved end residues are part of each CDR3. Fields, in order: J gene, clone size, V gene, D gene, CDR3 DNA, CDR3 protein. D genes are given only for firm matches. Size tells how often a clone was seen (once, few, many) or the class of an expanded clone, and some rows leave it out.

J gene: TRBJ1-5
clone size: few
V gene: TRBV27
D gene: TRBD1
CDR3 DNA: TGTGCCAGCAGTCCATCCCGGGACAGGGCAATCAGGCCCCAGCATTTT
CDR3 protein: CASSPSRDRAIRPQHF

J gene: TRBJ1-5
clone size: few
V gene: TRBV7-9
D gene: .
CDR3 DNA: TGTGCCAGCAGCTTAGAATCGATCGGTCAGCCCCAGCATTTT
CDR3 protein: CASSLESIGQPQHF

J gene: TRBJ2-3
clone size: .
V gene: TRBV3-1
D gene: TRBD2
CDR3 DNA: TGTGCCAGCAGCCAGAAGCGGGGGCCTCGGGATACGCAGTATTTT
CDR3 protein: CASSQKRGPRDTQYF

J gene: TRBJ1-2
clone size: few
V gene: TRBV10-3
D gene: TRBD1
CDR3 DNA: TGTGCCATCAGTGAGTGGACAGGTCCTTACTATGGCTACACCTTC
CDR3 protein: CAISEWTGPYYGYTF

J gene: TRBJ2-5
clone size: few
V gene: TRBV20-1
D gene: .
CDR3 DNA: TGCAGTGTTTCAAGGGAGATCCAAGAGACCCAGTACTTC
CDR3 protein: CSVSREIQETQYF

J gene: TRBJ1-2
clone size: few
V gene: TRBV30
D gene: .
CDR3 DNA: TGTGCCTGGACTAGGGGCCCCCAACAGGCTCACTATGGCTACACCTTC
CDR3 protein: CAWTRGPQQAHYGYTF

J gene: TRBJ2-3
clone size: few
V gene: TRBV18
D gene: TRBD2
CDR3 DNA: TGTGCCAGCTCACCGGCTAGCGGGATTACGCAGTATTTT
CDR3 protein: CASSPASGITQYF

J gene: TRBJ2-1
clone size: many
V gene: TRBV10-3
D gene: TRBD2
CDR3 DNA: TGTGCCATCAGGGACAGTAACCCGGGACTAGGGCAGTTCTTC
CDR3 protein: CAIRDSNPGLGQFF

J gene: TRBJ1-1
clone size: few
V gene: TRBV20-1
D gene: .
CDR3 DNA: TGCAGTGCTAGATTCGGGGGGAGGGGTACTGAAGCTTTCTTT
CDR3 protein: CSARFGGRGTEAFF

J gene: TRBJ1-2
clone size: .
V gene: TRBV6-1
D gene: .
CDR3 DNA: TGTGCCAGCAGTGAAGGACAGTTTTTTGGCTACACCTTC
CDR3 protein: CASSEGQFFGYTF

J gene: TRBJ2-5
clone size: .
V gene: TRBV7-3
D gene: .
CDR3 DNA: TGTGCCAGCAGTCAAGGACCGGGACTTTTGTACTTC
CDR3 protein: CASSQGPGLLYF

J gene: TRBJ1-4
clone size: few
V gene: TRBV27
D gene: TRBD1
CDR3 DNA: TGTGCCAGCAGTTCCCATCAGACAGGGACAGAAAAACTGTTTTTT
CDR3 protein: CASSSHQTGTEKLFF

J gene: TRBJ2-5
clone size: few
V gene: TRBV3-1
D gene: TRBD2
CDR3 DNA: TGTGCCAGCAGCCAACTAGCGGGGGAGGTCGTTAGTGAGACCCAGTACTTC
CDR3 protein: CASSQLAGEVVSETQYF

J gene: TRBJ2-1
clone size: few
V gene: TRBV4-1
D gene: .
CDR3 DNA: TGCGCCAGCAGCCAAGACCGGGCGGGGGCCGACAATGAGCAGTTCTTC
CDR3 protein: CASSQDRAGADNEQFF

J gene: TRBJ2-3
clone size: .
V gene: TRBV6-6
D gene: .
CDR3 DNA: TGTGCCAGCAGCGATAGGACTGGCGGGCGCACAGATACGCAGTATTTT
CDR3 protein: CASSDRTGGRTDTQYF

J gene: TRBJ2-7
clone size: many
V gene: TRBV28
D gene: .
CDR3 DNA: TGTGCCAGCAGTTGGACCGGCAACGAGCAGTACTTC
CDR3 protein: CASSWTGNEQYF

J gene: TRBJ2-3
clone size: few
V gene: TRBV7-9
D gene: TRBD2
CDR3 DNA: TGTGCCAGCAGCTTAGCTAGCGGGGGGGCCTACACAGATACGCAGTATTTT
CDR3 protein: CASSLASGGAYTDTQYF

J gene: TRBJ1-1
clone size: few
V gene: TRBV12-3/TRBV12-4
D gene: .
CDR3 DNA: TGTGCCAGCAGTTTGACCGGGTCCAATGAAGCTTTCTTT
CDR3 protein: CASSLTGSNEAFF

J gene: TRBJ2-7
clone size: many
V gene: TRBV12-3/TRBV12-4
D gene: .
CDR3 DNA: TGTGCCAGCAGCACCCGACAAACCTACGAGCAGTACTTC
CDR3 protein: CASSTRQTYEQYF

J gene: TRBJ2-7
clone size: few
V gene: TRBV20-1
D gene: TRBD1
CDR3 DNA: TGCAGGCCCGGGGGACAGGCCGAATACGAGCAGTACTTC
CDR3 protein: CRPGGQAEYEQYF

J gene: TRBJ2-1
clone size: many
V gene: TRBV9
D gene: TRBD2
CDR3 DNA: TGTGCCAGCAGCGTTGACCCTAGCGGGAGCGTGGGTGAGCAGTTCTTC
CDR3 protein: CASSVDPSGSVGEQFF

J gene: TRBJ2-3
clone size: few
V gene: TRBV20-1
D gene: TRBD2
CDR3 DNA: TGCAGTGCTAGAGGTATCTGGACTAGCGGCACAGATACGCAGTATTTT
CDR3 protein: CSARGIWTSGTDTQYF

J gene: TRBJ2-2
clone size: .
V gene: TRBV20-1
D gene: .
CDR3 DNA: TGCAGTGCCCGTGGTAACGCGAACACCGGGGAGCTGTTTTTT
CDR3 protein: CSARGNANTGELFF

J gene: TRBJ2-1
clone size: few
V gene: TRBV4-1
D gene: .
CDR3 DNA: TGCGCCAGCAGCCCTGGGCGTGTCAGGGCGCGTAATGAGCAGTTCTTC
CDR3 protein: CASSPGRVRARNEQFF

J gene: TRBJ1-1
clone size: .
V gene: TRBV20-1
D gene: .
CDR3 DNA: TGCAGTGCTAGAGGTACAGTACCCAACACTGAAGCTTTCTTT
CDR3 protein: CSARGTVPNTEAFF

J gene: TRBJ2-5
clone size: few
V gene: TRBV20-1
D gene: .
CDR3 DNA: TGCAGTGCTTCGACAGTCGGGGAGACCCAGTACTTC
CDR3 protein: CSASTVGETQYF

J gene: TRBJ2-1
clone size: few
V gene: TRBV5-1
D gene: TRBD2
CDR3 DNA: TGCGCCAGCAGCTTGTCGGGACTAGCGGAACCTTCCTACAATGAGCAGTTCTTC
CDR3 protein: CASSLSGLAEPSYNEQFF

J gene: TRBJ2-1
clone size: few
V gene: TRBV20-1
D gene: TRBD1
CDR3 DNA: TGCAGTGCCTCCAGGGGGCTCTACAATGAGCAGTTCTTC
CDR3 protein: CSASRGLYNEQFF

J gene: TRBJ2-1
clone size: few
V gene: TRBV11-2
D gene: .
CDR3 DNA: TGTGCCAGCAGCTTAGATTCGGCGGGATCCGCCTACAATGAGCAGTTCTTC
CDR3 protein: CASSLDSAGSAYNEQFF

J gene: TRBJ1-2
clone size: few
V gene: TRBV5-1
D gene: .
CDR3 DNA: TGCGCCAACCGGGGGCAGAGCCCGAAGAATAACTATGGCTACACCTTC
CDR3 protein: CANRGQSPKNNYGYTF

J gene: TRBJ2-3
clone size: few
V gene: TRBV7-9
D gene: .
CDR3 DNA: TGTGCCAGCAGCTCATTTCCGGGAGATACGCAGTATTTT
CDR3 protein: CASSSFPGDTQYF

J gene: TRBJ2-1
clone size: many
V gene: TRBV29-1
D gene: TRBD2
CDR3 DNA: TGCAGCTCCTCCGGTAGCGGGAGGGCTGAGCAGTTCTTC
CDR3 protein: CSSSGSGRAEQFF

J gene: TRBJ2-1
clone size: .
V gene: TRBV20-1
D gene: .
CDR3 DNA: TGCAGTGCGAGGGAGGGCAGGGGCTTTTACAATGAGCAGTTCTTC
CDR3 protein: CSAREGRGFYNEQFF

J gene: TRBJ1-5
clone size: .
V gene: TRBV6-2/TRBV6-3
D gene: .
CDR3 DNA: TGTGCCAGCAGTTACCTACAGGGAACCAAGGGCAATCAGCCCCAGCATTTT
CDR3 protein: CASSYLQGTKGNQPQHF

J gene: TRBJ1-6
clone size: .
V gene: TRBV3-1
D gene: .
CDR3 DNA: TGTGCCAGCAGCCGAATAGGAGCTAATTCACCCCTCCACTTT
CDR3 protein: CASSRIGANSPLHF

J gene: TRBJ2-7
clone size: .
V gene: TRBV7-3
D gene: TRBD2
CDR3 DNA: TGTGCCAGCAGCCAGAGTTGGTGGAGAAGGGGACTAGCGGAAAGACCGCGGCACGAGCAGTACTTC
CDR3 protein: CASSQSWWRRGLAERPRHEQYF

J gene: TRBJ2-1
clone size: .
V gene: TRBV7-9
D gene: TRBD2
CDR3 DNA: TGTGCCAGCAGCTTAGTCGGGGGACTAGCGGGAGGCAATGAGCAGTTCTTC
CDR3 protein: CASSLVGGLAGGNEQFF

J gene: TRBJ2-7
clone size: many
V gene: TRBV5-1
D gene: TRBD2
CDR3 DNA: TGCGCCAGCAGCTTGGAGGCTAGCGGGGCCTACGAGCAGTACTTC
CDR3 protein: CASSLEASGAYEQYF

J gene: TRBJ2-1
clone size: .
V gene: TRBV6-2/TRBV6-3
D gene: TRBD2
CDR3 DNA: TGTGCCAGCAGCCCAGCGGGAGTGACGAATGAGCAGTTCTTC
CDR3 protein: CASSPAGVTNEQFF

J gene: TRBJ2-7
clone size: few
V gene: TRBV5-5
D gene: .
CDR3 DNA: TGTGCCAGCAGCGTCTCGGGGGTAGCGGTAAGAAGCTCCTACGAGCAGTACTTC
CDR3 protein: CASSVSGVAVRSSYEQYF

J gene: TRBJ2-1
clone size: few
V gene: TRBV27
D gene: TRBD2
CDR3 DNA: TGTGCCAGCATCCGGCGGGGGACTTACAATGAGCAGTTCTTC
CDR3 protein: CASIRRGTYNEQFF

J gene: TRBJ2-3
clone size: .
V gene: TRBV7-2
D gene: .
CDR3 DNA: TGTGCCAGCAGCTTAGTCTCCCGGGGCACAGATACGCAGTATTTT
CDR3 protein: CASSLVSRGTDTQYF